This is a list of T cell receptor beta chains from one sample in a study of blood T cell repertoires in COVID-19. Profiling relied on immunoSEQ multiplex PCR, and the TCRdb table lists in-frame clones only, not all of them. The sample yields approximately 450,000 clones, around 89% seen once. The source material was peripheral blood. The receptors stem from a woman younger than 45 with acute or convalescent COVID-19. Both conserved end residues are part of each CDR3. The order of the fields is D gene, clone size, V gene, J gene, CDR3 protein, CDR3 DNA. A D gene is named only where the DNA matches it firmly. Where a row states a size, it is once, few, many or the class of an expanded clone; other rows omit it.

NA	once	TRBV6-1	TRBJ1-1	CASSEGWATEAFF	TGTGCCAGCAGTGAAGGGTGGGCTACTGAAGCTTTCTTT
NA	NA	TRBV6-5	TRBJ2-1	CASHRYNEQFF	TGTGCCAGCCACAGGTACAATGAGCAGTTCTTC
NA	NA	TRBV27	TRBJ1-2	CASSPQNPMIGGYTF	TGTGCCAGCAGTCCCCAAAACCCTATGATTGGTGGCTACACCTTC
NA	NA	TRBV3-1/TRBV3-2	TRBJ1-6	CASSQLQGSYNSPLHF	TGTGCCAGCAGCCAATTACAGGGTAGCTATAATTCACCCCTCCACTTT
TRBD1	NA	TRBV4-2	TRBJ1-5	CASSHRPPGQGPAHGNQPQHF	TGTGCCAGCAGCCATAGGCCTCCGGGACAGGGACCCGCGCATGGCAATCAGCCCCAGCATTTT
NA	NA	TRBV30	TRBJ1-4	CAWTAGGGPMEKLFF	TGTGCCTGGACCGCCGGGGGGGGCCCAATGGAAAAACTGTTTTTT
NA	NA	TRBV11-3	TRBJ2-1	CASSSRLSDEQFF	TGTGCCAGCAGCTCCAGGCTGTCGGATGAGCAGTTCTTC
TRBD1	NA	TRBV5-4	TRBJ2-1	CATEQGTQNNEQFF	TGTGCCACTGAACAGGGGACGCAGAACAATGAGCAGTTCTTC
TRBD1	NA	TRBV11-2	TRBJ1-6	CASGAGTGVSPLHF	TGTGCCAGCGGCGCCGGGACAGGGGTATCACCCCTCCACTTT
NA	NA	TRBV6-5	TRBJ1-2	CASSAGRGFGYTF	TGTGCCAGCAGCGCAGGAAGGGGTTTCGGCTACACCTTC
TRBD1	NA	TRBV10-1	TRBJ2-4	CASSEISGGIQYF	TGCGCCAGCAGTGAGATATCAGGGGGCATTCAGTACTTC
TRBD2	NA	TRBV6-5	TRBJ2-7	CASSYSSGLAYEQYF	TGTGCCAGCAGTTACTCATCGGGACTAGCCTACGAGCAGTACTTC
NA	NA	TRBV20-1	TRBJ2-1	CSASRTRGQNNEQFF	TGCAGTGCTAGTAGAACGCGGGGGCAGAACAATGAGCAGTTCTTC
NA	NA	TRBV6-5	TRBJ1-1	CASNRGGAEAFF	TGTGCCAGCAACCGGGGGGGAGCGGAAGCTTTCTTT
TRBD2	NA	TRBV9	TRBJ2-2	CASSARSGGTTGELFF	TGTGCCAGCAGCGCCCGTAGCGGGGGGACCACCGGGGAGCTGTTTTTT
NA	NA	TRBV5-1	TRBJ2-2	CASSSRTDTGELFF	TGCGCCAGCAGCTCCCGGACTGATACCGGGGAGCTGTTTTTT
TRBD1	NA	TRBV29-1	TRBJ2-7	CSVSGQGDYEQYF	TGCAGCGTTTCAGGACAGGGTGACTACGAGCAGTACTTC
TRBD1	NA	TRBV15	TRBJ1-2	CATSRDLRDRLYGYTF	TGTGCCACCAGCAGAGATTTAAGGGACAGGTTGTATGGCTACACCTTC
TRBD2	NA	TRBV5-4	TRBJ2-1	CASSLAGGAFNEQFF	TGTGCCAGCAGCTTGGCGGGGGGGGCGTTCAATGAGCAGTTCTTC
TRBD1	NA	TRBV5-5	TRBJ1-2	CASSGRQGARGYTF	TGTGCCAGCAGCGGACGACAGGGGGCGAGGGGCTACACCTTC
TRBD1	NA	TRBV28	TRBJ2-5	CASRPTGAQTQYF	TGTGCCAGCAGGCCCACAGGGGCACAGACCCAGTACTTC
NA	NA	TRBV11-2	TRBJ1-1	CASSQGTRYTEAFF	TGTGCCAGCAGCCAGGGCACGAGGTACACTGAAGCTTTCTTT
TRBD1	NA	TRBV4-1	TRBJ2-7	CASSQNSGTGPYEQYF	TGCGCCAGCAGCCAGAATTCCGGGACAGGACCGTACGAGCAGTACTTC
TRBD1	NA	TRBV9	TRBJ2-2	CASSQRNSLGGPGELFF	TGTGCCAGCAGCCAAAGAAACTCTCTAGGGGGCCCCGGGGAGCTGTTTTTT
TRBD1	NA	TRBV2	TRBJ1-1	CASSSRGTGRPHTEAFF	TGTGCCAGCAGCAGTCGCGGGACAGGGAGGCCGCACACTGAAGCTTTCTTT
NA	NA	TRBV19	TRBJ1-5	CASSGGGQTSMGPQHF	TGTGCCAGTAGTGGAGGTGGACAGACGAGTATGGGGCCCCAGCATTTT
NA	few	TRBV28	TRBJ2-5	CASSPPLFTQYF	TGTGCCAGCAGCCCCCCCCTTTTCACCCAGTACTTC
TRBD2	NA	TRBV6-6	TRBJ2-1	CASSYPGGGDYNEQFF	TGTGCCAGCAGTTACCCCGGCGGGGGGGATTACAATGAGCAGTTCTTC
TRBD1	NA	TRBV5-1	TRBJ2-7	CASSLKTGNEQYF	TGCGCCAGCAGCTTGAAGACAGGGAACGAGCAGTACTTC
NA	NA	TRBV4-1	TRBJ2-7	CASSQDTLHPEQYF	TGCGCCAGCAGCCAAGACACTCTTCACCCCGAGCAGTACTTC
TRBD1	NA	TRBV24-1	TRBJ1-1	CATSVGTGMDF	TGTGCCACCAGTGTGGGGACAGGGATGGATTTT
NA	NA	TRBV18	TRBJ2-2	CASSPSGSNTGELFF	TGTGCCAGCTCACCGTCAGGTTCGAACACCGGGGAGCTGTTTTTT
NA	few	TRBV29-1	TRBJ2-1	CSAGGRGINNEQFF	TGCAGCGCTGGCGGTAGGGGGATCAACAATGAGCAGTTCTTC
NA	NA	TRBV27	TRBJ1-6	CASSTAQGQNSPLHF	TGTGCCAGCAGTACCGCACAGGGCCAAAATTCACCCCTCCACTTT
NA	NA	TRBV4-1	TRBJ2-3	CASSQPPTTLPEDTQYF	TGCGCCAGCAGCCAACCTCCGACTACCCTCCCGGAAGATACGCAGTATTTT
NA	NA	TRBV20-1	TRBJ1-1	CSASPAQGPRIIMNTEAFF	TGCAGTGCTAGTCCCGCGCAGGGGCCGCGCATAATTATGAACACTGAAGCTTTCTTT
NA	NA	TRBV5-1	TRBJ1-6	CASSFSPSENSPLHF	TGCGCCAGCAGCTTTTCCCCGTCGGAGAATTCACCCCTCCACTTT
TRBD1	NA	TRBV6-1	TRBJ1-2	CASSEAGQGSYGYTF	TGTGCCAGCAGTGAAGCGGGACAGGGTTCTTATGGCTACACCTTC
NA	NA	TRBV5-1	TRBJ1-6	CASSPEPVSSYNSPLHF	TGCGCCAGCAGCCCGGAGCCGGTATCTTCCTATAATTCACCCCTCCACTTT
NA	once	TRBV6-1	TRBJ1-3	CASSERVSGNTIYF	TGTGCCAGCAGTGAACGTGTTTCGGGAAACACCATATATTTT
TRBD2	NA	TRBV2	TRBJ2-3	CASSLRRGDTDTQYF	TGTGCCAGCTCTCTAAGGCGGGGGGACACAGATACGCAGTATTTT
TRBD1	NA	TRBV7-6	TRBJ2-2	CASSPTGPTGELFF	TGTGCCAGCAGCCCGACAGGGCCCACCGGGGAGCTGTTTTTT
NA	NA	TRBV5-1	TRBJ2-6	CASSSTGSGANVLTF	TGCGCCAGCAGCTCCACAGGGTCTGGGGCCAACGTCCTGACTTTC
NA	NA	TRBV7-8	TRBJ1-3	CASSTTGISGNTIYF	TGTGCCAGCAGCACAACAGGCATCTCTGGAAACACCATATATTTT
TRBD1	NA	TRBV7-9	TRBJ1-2	CASRDRQGEAGGYTF	TGTGCCAGCAGGGACAGACAGGGTGAAGCAGGAGGCTACACCTTC